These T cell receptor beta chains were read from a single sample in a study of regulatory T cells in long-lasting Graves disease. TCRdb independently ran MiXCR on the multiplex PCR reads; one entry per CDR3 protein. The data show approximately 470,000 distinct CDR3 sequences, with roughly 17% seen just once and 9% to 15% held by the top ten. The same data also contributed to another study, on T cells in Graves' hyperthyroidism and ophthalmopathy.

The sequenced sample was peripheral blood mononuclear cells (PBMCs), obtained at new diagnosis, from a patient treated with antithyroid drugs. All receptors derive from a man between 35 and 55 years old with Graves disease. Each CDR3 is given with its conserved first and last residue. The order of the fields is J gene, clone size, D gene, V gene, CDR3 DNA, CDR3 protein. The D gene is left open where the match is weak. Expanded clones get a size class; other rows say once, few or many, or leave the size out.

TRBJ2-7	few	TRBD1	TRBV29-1	TGCAGCGTTAAGGGACAGGGGTACGAGCAGTACTTC	CSVKGQGYEQYF
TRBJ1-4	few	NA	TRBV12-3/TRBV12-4	TGTGCCAGCAGCAACAGGGTCAGAGGTGAAAAACTGTTTTTT	CASSNRVRGEKLFF
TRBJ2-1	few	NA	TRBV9	TGTGCCAGCAGCGTAGTAGGGCAGGTCGGGGAGCAGTTCTTC	CASSVVGQVGEQFF
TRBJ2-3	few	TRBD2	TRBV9	TGTGCCAGCAGCGCACAACTAGCGGGAGTCACAGATACGCAGTATTTT	CASSAQLAGVTDTQYF
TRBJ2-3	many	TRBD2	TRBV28	TGTGCCAGCAGTTTGGAGGGAGGGTTCACAGATACGCAGTATTTT	CASSLEGGFTDTQYF
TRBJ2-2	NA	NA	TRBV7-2	TGTGCCAGCAGCCGCCCCGGGAGCTACACCGGGGAGCTGTTTTTT	CASSRPGSYTGELFF
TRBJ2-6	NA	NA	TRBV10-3	TGTGCCATCAGCGGCAGGGGTGGATCTGGGGCCAACGTCCTGACTTTC	CAISGRGGSGANVLTF
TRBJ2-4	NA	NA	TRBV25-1	TGTGCCAGCAGTGTTGGATATAAGGAAGTTGTCATTCAGTACTTC	CASSVGYKEVVIQYF
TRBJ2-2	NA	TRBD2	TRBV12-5	TGTGCTAGTGGTTTCGGTAGCGGGTCGGACACCGGGGAGCTGTTTTTT	CASGFGSGSDTGELFF
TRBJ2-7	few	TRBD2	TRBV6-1	TGTGCCAGCAGTGACAGGACTAGCGGGAGGTACGAGCAGTACTTC	CASSDRTSGRYEQYF
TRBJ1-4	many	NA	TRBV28	TGTGCCAGCCGGGCGGGACCCGAAAAACTGTTTTTT	CASRAGPEKLFF
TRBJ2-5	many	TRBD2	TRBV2	TGTGCCAGCAGAAGGGAGGGGCGCCGGGGTGCGGAGACCCAGTACTTC	CASRREGRRGAETQYF
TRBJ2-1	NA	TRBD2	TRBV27	TGTGCCAGCAGCCCCACTAGCGGGAGGGCCCGGGGGGGTGAGCAGTTCTTC	CASSPTSGRARGGEQFF
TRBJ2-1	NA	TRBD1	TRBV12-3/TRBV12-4	TGTGCCAGCACCTCGGGGACAGGGAAGGATGAGCAGTTCTTC	CASTSGTGKDEQFF